What follows are 19 T cell receptor beta chains derived from one specimen sequenced in a study of shared clonotypes between healthy human individuals. TCRdb's copy holds only in-frame clones and misses some; the assay was immunoSEQ multiplex PCR. The sample lists 1.6 million or so clones; about 96% were seen once. Input material: naive CD4+ T cells sorted from blood. Subset in this sample: CD45RA+ positively selected. All receptors come from a man aged 30-40 years in good health.

The rearrangement uses TRBV5-1 and TRBJ1-2, with TRBD1 matching 8 bases. Per germline, CDR1 SGHRS and CDR2 YFSETQ. The CDR3 totals 17 residues. Trimming at V came to 2 bases and at J to 7 bases, leaving 16 bases not matched to a gene. CDR3 region: CASSLGGTGLPRVGYTF. The CDR3 nucleotides read TGCGCCAGCAGCTTAGGCGGGACAGGCCTTCCTAGGGTTGGCTACACCTTC.

V is TRBV5-1 and J is TRBJ2-1; 7 bases are a match to TRBD2. This CDR3 comprises 15 residues. The V gene end was trimmed by 6 bases and the J gene end by 5 bases; junction bases not matched to a gene: 11. CDR1 SGHRS and CDR2 YFSETQ come from the germline V gene. Written as DNA, the CDR3 is TGCGCCAGCACCTGGGCGCCTAGCGGCGACAATGAGCAGTTCTTC. The encoded protein is CASTWAPSGDNEQFF.

The V gene is TRBV7-9, the J gene TRBJ2-7; no definite D call. The CDR3 is 14 amino acids. The V and J ends lost 4 bases and 2 bases respectively, with 12 bases between them. The germline V gene encodes CDR1 SEHNR and CDR2 FQNEAQ (reference sequence). CDR3 sequence reads: CASSSFGLAYEQYF. The CDR3 DNA reads as TGTGCCAGCAGCTCCTTTGGGTTGGCCTACGAGCAGTACTTC.

The V call is TRBV18, the J call TRBJ2-5; D is unclear. The V gene's germline CDR1 is KGHSH and CDR2 LQKENI. Between the trimmed V and J ends, which lost 1 base and 0 bases, there was a span of 9 bases. There are 15 residues in the CDR3. CDR3 bases: TGTGCCAGCTCACCACTCCGGAGTTACCAAGAGACCCAGTACTTC. Protein sequence: CASSPLRSYQETQYF.

This clone occurred a few times. The rearrangement joins TRBV5-4 to TRBJ1-4; no reliable D call. CDR1 and CDR2 (germline): SGHNT, YYREEE (reference sequence). The CDR3 totals 15 residues. Trimming removed 5 bases at V and 0 bases at J, with 11 bases between. This CDR3 reads CASRTSTSTNEKLFF. In DNA form, the CDR3 reads TGTGCCAGCAGGACATCAACCTCAACTAATGAAAAACTGTTTTTT.

The chain has TRBV7-2 and TRBJ2-3, with 11 bases matching TRBD1. After removal of 6 bases from V and 4 bases from J, the junction contained 9 bases not matched to a gene. The length of the CDR3 is 16 residues. Germline V CDR1 and CDR2: SGHTA, FQGNSA. In DNA, the CDR3 is TGTGCCAGCAGAAGCCGGACAGGGGGCTCTCCAGATACGCAGTATTTT. Translated: CASRSRTGGSPDTQYF.

The V gene is TRBV6-5, the J gene TRBJ2-2; TRBD1 matches at 7 bases. CDR3 size: 12 residues. Germline loops: CDR1 MNHEY, CDR2 SVGAGI. V lost 6 bases, J lost 6 bases, and 1 base stayed unmatched. CDR3 DNA: TGTGCCAGCAGAAGGGGGCCCGGGGAGCTGTTTTTT. It yields the protein CASRRGPGELFF.

This chain uses TRBV11-2 with TRBJ2-6; D is uncertain. The CDR3 is 16 amino acids. The ends were cut back, 5 bases at V and 2 bases at J, with 13 bases in the middle. Germline V gives CDR1 SGHAT, CDR2 FQNNGV. DNA for the CDR3: TGTGCCAGCAGCAACCCTCGGACCCCTGGGGCCAACGTCCTGACTTTC. Translation gives CASSNPRTPGANVLTF.

The V and J genes are TRBV5-1 and TRBJ2-7, with TRBD1 identical over 8 bases. Germline CDR1 is SGHRS and CDR2 is YFSETQ. CDR3 size: 15 residues. The ends lost 0 bases at V and 4 bases at J; junction bases unmatched: 6. This CDR3 reads CASSLDFQGAYEQYF. In DNA form, the CDR3 reads TGCGCCAGCAGCTTGGATTTTCAGGGGGCTTACGAGCAGTACTTC.

This chain links TRBV18 with TRBJ2-1; TRBD1 matches at 8 bases. Germline V CDR1 and CDR2: KGHSH, LQKENI. The V segment lost 5 bases and the J segment 9 bases; nucleotides outside the gene matches: 12. The CDR3 consists of 15 residues. The CDR3: CASSSGTGETIEQFF. Written as DNA, the CDR3 is TGTGCCAGCTCATCCGGGACAGGTGAAACAATTGAGCAGTTCTTC.

The genes are TRBV14 and TRBJ2-7, with unresolved D. Looked up from germline, CDR1 is SGHDN and CDR2 is FVKESK. This CDR3 region has 16 residues. Trimming cost V 4 bases and J 4 bases, with 20 bases left between them. The CDR3 region has the DNA TGTGCCAGCAGCCGGTTGCACCGCTATAGTCTATACGAGCAGTACTTC. Amino acid sequence: CASSRLHRYSLYEQYF.

The chain carries TRBV5-6 and TRBJ2-2; TRBD1 matches 11 bases. The CDR3 extends over 16 amino acids. Germline lookup yields CDR1 SGHDT and CDR2 YYEEEE. The J segment lost 5 bases and the V segment lost 2 bases, leaving 5 bases of the junction unmatched. In DNA, the CDR3 is TGTGCCAGCAGCTTTTGGGGGACAGGGGGTACCGGGGAGCTGTTTTTT. Protein product: CASSFWGTGGTGELFF. Looking up the rest from reference TRBV5-6 and TRBJ2-2 gives the full variable domain: DAGVTQSPTHLIKTRGQQVTLRCSPKSGHDTVSWYQQALGQGPQFIFQYYEEEERQRGNFPDRFSGHQFPNYSSELNVNALLLGDSALYLCASSFWGTGGTGELFFGEGSRLTVL.

V and J are TRBV10-3 and TRBJ2-7; D may be TRBD2 (5 bases). V was pared by 3 bases and J by 9 bases, with 15 bases between. Germline V gives CDR1 ENHRY, CDR2 SYGVKD. This CDR3 is 13 amino acids long. CDR3 sequence reads: CAISEGQRVVQYF. The CDR3 region has the DNA TGTGCCATCAGTGAAGGGCAGAGGGTCGTGCAGTACTTC.

The chain employs TRBV9 and TRBJ1-3; no firm D call. The CDR3 consists of 15 residues. V lost 4 bases to trimming and J lost 0 bases, with 11 bases between them. The V gene's germline CDR1 is SGDLS and CDR2 YYNGEE. The CDR3 DNA reads TGTGCCAGCAGCACCGGACGGACCTCTGGAAACACCATATATTTT. Its protein product is CASSTGRTSGNTIYF.

This clone came up a few times. V gene TRBV19 combines with J gene TRBJ2-7; 11 bases line up with TRBD2. Germline V gene data show CDR1 as LNHDA and CDR2 as SQIVND (reference sequence). With V trimmed by 4 bases and J by 1 base, 6 bases remained unmatched. The CDR3 loop spans 16 amino acids. For the CDR3, the DNA is TGTGCCAGTAGTAAAACTAGCGGGAGTGGGTCCTACGAGCAGTACTTC. Protein: CASSKTSGSGSYEQYF.

The chain recombines TRBV6-5 with TRBJ2-5; D unclear. Germline V gene lookup returns CDR1 MNHEY and CDR2 SVGAGI. Trimming left V 2 bases short and J 0 bases short, with 4 bases between. This CDR3 is 13 amino acids long. The CDR3 reads CASSYMYQETQYF. The DNA for the CDR3 is TGTGCCAGCAGTTACATGTACCAAGAGACCCAGTACTTC.

As concerns this clone: This sample includes further DNA sequences coding for the same CDR3. The chain carries TRBV9 and TRBJ2-1; TRBD2 agrees at 8 bases. The CDR3 contains 15 residues. The ends lost 4 bases at V and 0 bases at J; junction bases unmatched: 3. The germline V gene encodes CDR1 SGDLS and CDR2 YYNGEE. CDR3 amino acids: CASSSSGSSYNEQFF. DNA of the CDR3: TGTGCCAGCAGCTCAAGCGGGAGCTCCTACAATGAGCAGTTCTTC. The full variable domain, its missing parts supplied by reference TRBV9 and TRBJ2-1, is DSGVTQTPKHLITATGQRVTLRCSPRSGDLSVYWYQQSLDQGLQFLIQYYNGEERAKGNILERFSAQQFPDLHSELNLSSLELGDSALYFCASSSSGSSYNEQFFGPGTRLTVL.

Details on this clone: The same CDR3 is also encoded by other DNA sequences in this sample. The V call is TRBV20-1, the J call TRBJ2-7; D remains unclear. The germline gives CDR1 DFQATT, CDR2 SNEGSKA (reference sequence). Trimming took 3 bases from V and 4 from J, leaving 7 bases between them. The CDR3 runs 11 residues. The CDR3: CSASSGYEQYF. The CDR3 DNA follows: TGCAGTGCTAGTTCGGGTTACGAGCAGTACTTC.

Only one count was recorded for this clone. The V and J genes are TRBV28 and TRBJ2-7; D might be TRBD1 (7 bases). Trimming took 8 bases from V and 3 from J, leaving 29 bases between them. Looked up from germline, CDR1 is MDHEN and CDR2 is SYDVKM. This CDR3 comprises 18 residues. The CDR3 region has the DNA TGTGCCAGCTTCGGGCCGAGACAGGGACGGGAGCTTTTCTACGAGCAGTACTTC. It is translated as CASFGPRQGRELFYEQYF.